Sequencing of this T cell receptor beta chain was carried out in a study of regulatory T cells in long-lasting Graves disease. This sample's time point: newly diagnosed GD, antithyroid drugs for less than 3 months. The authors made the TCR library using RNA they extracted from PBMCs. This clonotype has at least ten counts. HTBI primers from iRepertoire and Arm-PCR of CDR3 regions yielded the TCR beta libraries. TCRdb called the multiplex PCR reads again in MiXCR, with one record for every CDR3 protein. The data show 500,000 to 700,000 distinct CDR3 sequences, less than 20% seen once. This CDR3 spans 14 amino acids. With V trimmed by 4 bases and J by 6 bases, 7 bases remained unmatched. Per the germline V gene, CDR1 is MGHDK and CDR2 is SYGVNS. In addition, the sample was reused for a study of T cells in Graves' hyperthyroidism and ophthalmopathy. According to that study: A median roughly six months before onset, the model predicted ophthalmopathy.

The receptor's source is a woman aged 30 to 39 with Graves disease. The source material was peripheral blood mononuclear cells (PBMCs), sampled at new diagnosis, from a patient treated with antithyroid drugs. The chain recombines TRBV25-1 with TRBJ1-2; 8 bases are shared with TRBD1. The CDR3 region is CASSAPGQADGYTF. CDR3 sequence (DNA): TGTGCCAGCAGTGCACCGGGACAGGCGGATGGCTACACCTTC.